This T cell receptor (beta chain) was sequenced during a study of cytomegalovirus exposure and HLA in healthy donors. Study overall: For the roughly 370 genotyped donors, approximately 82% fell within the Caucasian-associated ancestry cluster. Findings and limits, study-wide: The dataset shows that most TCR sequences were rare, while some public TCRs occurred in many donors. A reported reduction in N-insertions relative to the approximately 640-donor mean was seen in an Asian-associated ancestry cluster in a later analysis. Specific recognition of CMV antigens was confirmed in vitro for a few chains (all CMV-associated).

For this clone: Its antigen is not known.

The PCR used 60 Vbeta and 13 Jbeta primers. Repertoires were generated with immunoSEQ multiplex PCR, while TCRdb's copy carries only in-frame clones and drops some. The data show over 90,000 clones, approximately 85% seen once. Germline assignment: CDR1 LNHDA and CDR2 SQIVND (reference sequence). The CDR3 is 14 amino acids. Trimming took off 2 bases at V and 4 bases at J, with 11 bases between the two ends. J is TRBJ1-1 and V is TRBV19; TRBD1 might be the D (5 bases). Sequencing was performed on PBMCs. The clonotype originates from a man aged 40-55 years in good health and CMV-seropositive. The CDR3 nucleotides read TGTGCCAGTAGTATACAGGGCGTGGGCACTGAAGCTTTCTTT. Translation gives CASSIQGVGTEAFF. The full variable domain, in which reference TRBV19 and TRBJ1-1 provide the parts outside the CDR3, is DGGITQSPKYLFRKEGQNVTLSCEQNLNHDAMYWYRQDPGQGLRLIYYSQIVNDFQKGDIAEGYSVSREKKESFPLTVTSAQKNPTAFYLCASSIQGVGTEAFFGQGTRLTVV.